This T cell receptor beta chain was sequenced for a study of blood T cell repertoires in COVID-19. This CDR3 has 14 amino acids. V was cut by 0 bases and J by 4 bases, with 9 bases left in between. Germline CDR1 and CDR2: SGHTA and FQGNSA. Sequencing was performed with immunoSEQ multiplex PCR; in TCRdb, only in-frame clones are kept and a portion is missing. The sample shows approximately 220,000 clones, 82% of them seen only once. The sample taken for sequencing was peripheral blood. The source of this sequence is a woman in her sixties or seventies with acute or convalescent COVID-19. The chain employs TRBV7-2 and TRBJ1-1; D possibly corresponds to TRBD1 (6 bases). The CDR3 protein is CASSLAAGATEAFF. The CDR3 DNA sequence: TGTGCCAGCAGCTTAGCGGCGGGGGCCACTGAAGCTTTCTTT. Together with reference TRBV7-2 and TRBJ1-1, the CDR3 gives the full variable domain: GAGVSQSPSNKVTEKGKDVELRCDPISGHTALYWYRQSLGQGLEFLIYFQGNSAPDKSGLPSDRFSAERTGGSVSTLTIQRTQQEDSAVYLCASSLAAGATEAFFGQGTRLTVV.